This TCR beta chain was sequenced for a study of CD8 T cells in ankylosing spondylitis. Study results and caveats: Earlier work had already found some motif variants in reactive arthritis synovial fluid and blood.

TCRdb analysed the 5' RACE reads with MiXCR anew, one entry per CDR3 protein. The table shows some 130,000 distinct CDR3 sequences, with about a tenth occurring only once. This clonotype was counted a few times. Its matching antigen is unknown. CDR3 size: 13 residues. Germline V gene data show CDR1 as DFQATT and CDR2 as SNEGSKA (reference sequence). V was pared by 6 bases and J by 5 bases, with 13 bases between. This chain connects TRBV20-1 to TRBJ2-2; D may be TRBD2 (6 bases). This clonotype originated in a male donor with ankylosing spondylitis or in good health (not recorded which). Input material: blood, either unsorted or a sorted T cell fraction (not recorded which). The CDR3 DNA sequence: TGCAGTGCCCCTGTGCGGGGTACCGGGGAGCTGTTTTTT. Protein sequence: CSAPVRGTGELFF.